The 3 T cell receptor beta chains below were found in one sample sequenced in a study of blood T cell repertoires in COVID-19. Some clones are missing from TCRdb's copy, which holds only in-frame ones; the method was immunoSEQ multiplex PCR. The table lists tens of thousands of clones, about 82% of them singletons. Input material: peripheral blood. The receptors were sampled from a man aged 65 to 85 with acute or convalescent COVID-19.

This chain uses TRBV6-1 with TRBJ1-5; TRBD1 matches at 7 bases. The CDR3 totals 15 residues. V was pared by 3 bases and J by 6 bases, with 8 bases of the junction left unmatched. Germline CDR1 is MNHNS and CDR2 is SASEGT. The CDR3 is CASSERQGVLQPQHF. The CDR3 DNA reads TGTGCCAGCAGTGAGCGGCAGGGGGTTCTTCAGCCCCAGCATTTT.

CDR3 in amino acids: CASTLGGLNTEAFF. Here the CDR3 DNA reads TGTGCCAGCACCCTGGGGGGGCTGAACACTGAAGCTTTCTTT. The rearrangement joins TRBV5-4 to TRBJ1-1; maybe TRBD1 (6 bases). Germline loops: CDR1 SGHNT, CDR2 YYREEE (reference sequence). There are 14 residues in the CDR3. Trimming removed 6 bases at V and 0 bases at J, with 12 bases between.

CDR3 nucleotide sequence: TGCGCCAGCAGCCAGGGACTAGCGGGGGGAGGCGAGCAGTACTTC. Encoded protein: CASSQGLAGGGEQYF. The chain has TRBV5-1 and TRBJ2-7; 15 bases are shared with TRBD2. The CDR3 sequence is 15 residues long. J lost 6 bases, V lost 4 bases, and 5 bases had no gene match. Germline loops: CDR1 SGHRS, CDR2 YFSETQ.